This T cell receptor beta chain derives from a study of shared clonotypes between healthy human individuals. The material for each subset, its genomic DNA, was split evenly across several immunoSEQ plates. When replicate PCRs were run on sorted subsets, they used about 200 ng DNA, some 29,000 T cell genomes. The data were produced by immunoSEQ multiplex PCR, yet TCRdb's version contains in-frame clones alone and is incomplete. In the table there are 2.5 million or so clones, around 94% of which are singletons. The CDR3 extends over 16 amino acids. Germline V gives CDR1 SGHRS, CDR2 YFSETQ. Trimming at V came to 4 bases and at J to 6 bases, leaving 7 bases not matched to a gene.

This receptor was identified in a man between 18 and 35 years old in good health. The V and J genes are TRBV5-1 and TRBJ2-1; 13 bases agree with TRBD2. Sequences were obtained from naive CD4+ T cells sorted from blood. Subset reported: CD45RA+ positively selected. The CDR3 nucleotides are TGCGCCAGCAGCATAACTAGCGGGGGGGCTTTCAATGAGCAGTTCTTC. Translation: CASSITSGGAFNEQFF.